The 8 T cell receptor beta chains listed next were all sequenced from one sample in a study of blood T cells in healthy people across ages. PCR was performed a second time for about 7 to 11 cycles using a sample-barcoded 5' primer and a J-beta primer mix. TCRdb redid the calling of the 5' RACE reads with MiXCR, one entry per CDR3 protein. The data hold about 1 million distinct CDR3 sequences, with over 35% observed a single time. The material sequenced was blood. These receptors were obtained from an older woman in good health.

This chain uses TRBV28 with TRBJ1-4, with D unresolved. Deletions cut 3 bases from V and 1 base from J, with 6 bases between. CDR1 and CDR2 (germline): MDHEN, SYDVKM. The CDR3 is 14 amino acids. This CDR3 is CASSFSLTNEKLFF. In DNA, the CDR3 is TGTGCCAGCAGTTTTTCCCTAACTAATGAAAAACTGTTTTTT.

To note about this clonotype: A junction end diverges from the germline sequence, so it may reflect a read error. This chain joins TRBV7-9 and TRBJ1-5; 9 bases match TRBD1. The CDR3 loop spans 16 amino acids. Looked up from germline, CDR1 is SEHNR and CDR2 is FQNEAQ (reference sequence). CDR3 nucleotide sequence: TGTGCCAGCAGCTCGGGACAGGGCTATAGCAATCGGCCCCAGCATTTT. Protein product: CASSSGQGYSNRPQHF.

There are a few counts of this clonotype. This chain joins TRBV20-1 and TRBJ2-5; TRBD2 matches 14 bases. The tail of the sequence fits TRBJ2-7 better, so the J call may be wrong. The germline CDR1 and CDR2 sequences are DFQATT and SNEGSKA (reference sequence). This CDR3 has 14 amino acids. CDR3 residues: CSARGLAGGREQYF. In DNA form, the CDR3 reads TGCAGTGCTAGAGGACTAGCGGGAGGGCGCGAGCAGTACTTC.

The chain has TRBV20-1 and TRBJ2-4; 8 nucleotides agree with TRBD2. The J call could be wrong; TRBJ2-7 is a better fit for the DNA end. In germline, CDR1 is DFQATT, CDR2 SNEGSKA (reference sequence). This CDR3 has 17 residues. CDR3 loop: CSARDPLSGASSYEQYF. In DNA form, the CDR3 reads TGCAGTGCTAGAGATCCCCTTAGCGGGGCTAGCTCCTACGAGCAGTACTTC.

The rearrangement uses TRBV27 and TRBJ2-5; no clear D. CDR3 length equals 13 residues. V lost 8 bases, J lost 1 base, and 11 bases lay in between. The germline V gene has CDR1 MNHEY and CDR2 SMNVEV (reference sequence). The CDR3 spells CASGDISQETQYF. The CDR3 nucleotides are TGTGCCAGCGGTGACATAAGCCAAGAGACCCAGTACTTC.

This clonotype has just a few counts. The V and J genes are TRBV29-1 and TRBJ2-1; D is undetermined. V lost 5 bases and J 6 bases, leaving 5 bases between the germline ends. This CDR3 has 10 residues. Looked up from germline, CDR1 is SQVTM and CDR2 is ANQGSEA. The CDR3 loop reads CSVSFNEQFF. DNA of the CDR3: TGCAGCGTTAGTTTCAATGAGCAGTTCTTC.

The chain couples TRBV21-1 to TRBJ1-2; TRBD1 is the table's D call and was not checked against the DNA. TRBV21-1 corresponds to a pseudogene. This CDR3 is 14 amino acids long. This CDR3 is CASSDRRQGDGYTF. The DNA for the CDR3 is TGTGCCAGCAGCGACCGACGGCAAGGGGATGGCTACACCTTC.

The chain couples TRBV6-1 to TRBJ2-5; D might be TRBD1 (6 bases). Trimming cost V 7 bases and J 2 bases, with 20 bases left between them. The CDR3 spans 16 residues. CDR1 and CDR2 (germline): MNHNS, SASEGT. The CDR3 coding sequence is TGTGCCAGCACCCAGGGGAGTAGGGTCGGGCAAGAGACCCAGTACTTC. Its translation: CASTQGSRVGQETQYF.